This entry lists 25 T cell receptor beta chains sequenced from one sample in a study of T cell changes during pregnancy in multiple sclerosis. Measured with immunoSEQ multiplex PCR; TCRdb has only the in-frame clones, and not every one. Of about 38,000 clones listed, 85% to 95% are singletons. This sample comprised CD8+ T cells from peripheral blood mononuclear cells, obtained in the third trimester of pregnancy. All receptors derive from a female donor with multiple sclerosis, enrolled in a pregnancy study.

The CDR3 sequence is CTSSQEGGDSDLLNTEAFF. CDR3 nucleotide sequence: TGCACCAGCAGCCAAGAAGGGGGGGATTCGGACTTATTGAACACTGAAGCTTTCTTT. V and J are TRBV1 and TRBJ1-1. TRBV1 constitutes a pseudogene. This CDR3 spans 19 amino acids.

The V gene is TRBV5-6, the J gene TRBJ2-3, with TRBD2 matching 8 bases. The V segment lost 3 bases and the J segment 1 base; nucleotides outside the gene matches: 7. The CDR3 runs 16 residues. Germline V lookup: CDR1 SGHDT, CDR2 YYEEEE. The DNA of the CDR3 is TGTGCCAGCAGCTGGGGGGCGGGGGGAGGCACAGATACGCAGTATTTT. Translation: CASSWGAGGGTDTQYF.

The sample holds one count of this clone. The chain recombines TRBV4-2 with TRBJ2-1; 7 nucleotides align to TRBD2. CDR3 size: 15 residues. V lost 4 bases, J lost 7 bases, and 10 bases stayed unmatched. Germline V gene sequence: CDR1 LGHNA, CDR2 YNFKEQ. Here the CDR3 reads CASSRGGDPPNEQFF. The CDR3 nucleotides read TGTGCCAGCAGCCGGGGGGGGGACCCTCCTAATGAGCAGTTCTTC.

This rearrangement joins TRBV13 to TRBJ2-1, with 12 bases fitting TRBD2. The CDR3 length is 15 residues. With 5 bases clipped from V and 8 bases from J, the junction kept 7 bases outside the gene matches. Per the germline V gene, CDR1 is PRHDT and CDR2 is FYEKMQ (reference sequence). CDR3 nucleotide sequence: TGTGCCAGCAGCCCTAGCGGGGGGGCCATGGATGAGCAGTTCTTC. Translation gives CASSPSGGAMDEQFF.

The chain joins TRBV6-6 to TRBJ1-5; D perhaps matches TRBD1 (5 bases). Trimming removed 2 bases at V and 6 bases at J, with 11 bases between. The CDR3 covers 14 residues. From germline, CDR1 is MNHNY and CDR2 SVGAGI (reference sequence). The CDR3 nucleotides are TGTGCCAGCAGTTACCCAGGGACTGCTCAGCCCCAGCATTTT. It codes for CASSYPGTAQPQHF.

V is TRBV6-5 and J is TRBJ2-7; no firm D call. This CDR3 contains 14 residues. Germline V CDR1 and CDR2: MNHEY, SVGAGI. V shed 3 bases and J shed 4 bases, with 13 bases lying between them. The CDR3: CASSYGHTEYEQYF. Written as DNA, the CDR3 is TGTGCCAGCAGTTATGGTCACACGGAGTACGAGCAGTACTTC.

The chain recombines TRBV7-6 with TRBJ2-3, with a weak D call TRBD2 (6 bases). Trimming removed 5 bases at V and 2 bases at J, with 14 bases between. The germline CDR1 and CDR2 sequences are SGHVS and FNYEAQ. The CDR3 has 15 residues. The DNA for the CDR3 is TGTGCCAGCAGCCCCGGCGGGGAAGACACAGATACGCAGTATTTT. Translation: CASSPGGEDTDTQYF.

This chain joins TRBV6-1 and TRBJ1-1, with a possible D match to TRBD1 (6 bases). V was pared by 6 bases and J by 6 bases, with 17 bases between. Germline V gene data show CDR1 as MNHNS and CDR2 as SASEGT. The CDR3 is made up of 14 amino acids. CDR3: CASRETGSGPEAFF. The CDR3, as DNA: TGTGCCAGCAGAGAGACAGGCTCCGGACCTGAAGCTTTCTTT.

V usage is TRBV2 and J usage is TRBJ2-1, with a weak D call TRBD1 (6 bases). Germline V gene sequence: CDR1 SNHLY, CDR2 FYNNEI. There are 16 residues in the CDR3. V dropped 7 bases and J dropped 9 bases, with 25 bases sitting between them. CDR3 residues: CASTEKGTRLSSEQFF. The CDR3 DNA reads TGTGCCAGCACCGAAAAAGGGACACGCCTTTCGAGTGAGCAGTTCTTC.

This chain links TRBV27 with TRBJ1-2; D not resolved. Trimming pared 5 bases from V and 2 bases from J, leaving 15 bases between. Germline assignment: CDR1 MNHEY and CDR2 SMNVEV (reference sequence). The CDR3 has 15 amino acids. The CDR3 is CASSQIGAFNYGYTF. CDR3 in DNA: TGTGCCAGCAGTCAAATCGGAGCCTTCAACTATGGCTACACCTTC.

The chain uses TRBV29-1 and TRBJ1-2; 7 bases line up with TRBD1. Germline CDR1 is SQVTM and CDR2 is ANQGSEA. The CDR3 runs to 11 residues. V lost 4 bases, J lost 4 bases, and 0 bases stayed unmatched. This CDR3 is CSVGDSYGYTF. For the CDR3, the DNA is TGCAGCGTTGGGGACAGCTATGGCTACACCTTC.

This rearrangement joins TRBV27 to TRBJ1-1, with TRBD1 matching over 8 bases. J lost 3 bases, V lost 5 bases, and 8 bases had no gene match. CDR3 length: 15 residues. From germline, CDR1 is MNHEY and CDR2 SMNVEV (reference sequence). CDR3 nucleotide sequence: TGTGCCAGCAGTCCCCGGACAGGGCTACACACTGAAGCTTTCTTT. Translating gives CASSPRTGLHTEAFF.

The chain's CDR3 is CASSLALVGPGRGYYEQYF. The CDR3 coding sequence is TGTGCCAGCAGCTTAGCGTTGGTGGGGCCGGGGAGGGGATACTACGAGCAGTACTTC. The chain combines TRBV7-8 with TRBJ2-7, with 7 bases matching TRBD2. Germline CDR1 and CDR2: SGHVS and FQNEAQ. The ends lost 0 bases at V and 3 bases at J; junction bases unmatched: 17. The CDR3 has 19 amino acids.

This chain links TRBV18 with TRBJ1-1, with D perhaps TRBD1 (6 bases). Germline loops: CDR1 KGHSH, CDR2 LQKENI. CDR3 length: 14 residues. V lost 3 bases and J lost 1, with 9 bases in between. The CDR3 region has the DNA TGTGCCAGCTCACCCACGGACAGGAACACTGAAGCTTTCTTT. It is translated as CASSPTDRNTEAFF. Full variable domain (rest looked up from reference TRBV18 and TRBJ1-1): NAGVMQNPRHLVRRRGQEARLRCSPMKGHSHVYWYRQLPEEGLKFMVYLQKENIIDESGMPKERFSAEFPKEGPSILRIQQVVRGDSAAYFCASSPTDRNTEAFFGQGTRLTVV.

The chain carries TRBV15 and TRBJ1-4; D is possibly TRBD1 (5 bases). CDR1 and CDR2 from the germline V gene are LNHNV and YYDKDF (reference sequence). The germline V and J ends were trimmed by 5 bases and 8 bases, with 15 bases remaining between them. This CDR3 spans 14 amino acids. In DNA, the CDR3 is TGTGCCACCAGCCCAGGGCTTAGTGGGGAAAAACTGTTTTTT. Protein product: CATSPGLSGEKLFF.

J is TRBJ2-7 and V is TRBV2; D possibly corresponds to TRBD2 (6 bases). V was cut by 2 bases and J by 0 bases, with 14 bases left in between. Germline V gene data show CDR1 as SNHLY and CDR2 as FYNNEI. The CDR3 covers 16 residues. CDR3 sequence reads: CASSESGDSSSYEQYF. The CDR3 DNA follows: TGTGCCAGCAGTGAATCGGGGGACTCAAGCTCCTACGAGCAGTACTTC.

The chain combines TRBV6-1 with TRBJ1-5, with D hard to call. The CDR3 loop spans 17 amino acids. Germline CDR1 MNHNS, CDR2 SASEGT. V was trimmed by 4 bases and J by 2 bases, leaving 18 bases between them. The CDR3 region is CASSGYIGFGGNQPQHF. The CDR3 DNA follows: TGTGCCAGCAGTGGTTATATCGGCTTTGGAGGCAATCAGCCCCAGCATTTT.

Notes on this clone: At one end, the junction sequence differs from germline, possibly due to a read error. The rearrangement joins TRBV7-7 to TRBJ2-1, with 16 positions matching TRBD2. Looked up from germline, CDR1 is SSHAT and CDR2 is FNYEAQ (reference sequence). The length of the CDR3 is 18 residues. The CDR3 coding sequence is TGTGCTAGCAGCACGGGACTAGCGGGGGGGCCATGGTACAATGAGCAGTTCTTC. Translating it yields CASSTGLAGGPWYNEQFF.

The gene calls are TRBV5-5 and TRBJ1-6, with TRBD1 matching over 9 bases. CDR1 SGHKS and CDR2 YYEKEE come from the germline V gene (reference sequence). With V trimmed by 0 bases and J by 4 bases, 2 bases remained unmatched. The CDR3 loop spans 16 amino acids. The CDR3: CASSLGDRAYNSPLHF. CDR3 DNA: TGTGCCAGCAGCTTGGGGGACAGGGCATATAATTCACCCCTCCACTTT.

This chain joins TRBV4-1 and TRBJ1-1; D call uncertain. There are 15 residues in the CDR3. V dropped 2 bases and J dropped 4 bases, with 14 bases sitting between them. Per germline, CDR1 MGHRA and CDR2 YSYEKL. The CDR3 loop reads CASSQKADLGTEAFF. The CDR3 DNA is TGCGCCAGCAGCCAAAAGGCCGACTTGGGCACTGAAGCTTTCTTT.

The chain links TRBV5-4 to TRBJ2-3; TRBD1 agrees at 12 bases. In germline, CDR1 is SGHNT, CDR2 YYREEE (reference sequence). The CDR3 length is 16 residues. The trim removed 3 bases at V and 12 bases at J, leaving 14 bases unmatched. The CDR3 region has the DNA TGTGCCAGCAGCTCGAATCCGGGACAGGGGGCGCTCCGCCAGTATTTT. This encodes CASSSNPGQGALRQYF.

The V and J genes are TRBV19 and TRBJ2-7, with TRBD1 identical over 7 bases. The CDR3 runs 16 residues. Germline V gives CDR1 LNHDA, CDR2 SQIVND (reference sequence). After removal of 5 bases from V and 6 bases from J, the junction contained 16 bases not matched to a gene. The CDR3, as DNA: TGTGCCAGTAGTTCGGCCCCGGACAGGACCCCCATCGAGCAGTACTTC. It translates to CASSSAPDRTPIEQYF.

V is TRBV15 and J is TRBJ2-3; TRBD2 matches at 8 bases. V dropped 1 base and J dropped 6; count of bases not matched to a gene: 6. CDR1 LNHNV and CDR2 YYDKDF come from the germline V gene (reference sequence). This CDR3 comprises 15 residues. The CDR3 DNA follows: TGTGCCACCAGCAGAGCGGGAGGGGGGGCGGATACGCAGTATTTT. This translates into CATSRAGGGADTQYF.

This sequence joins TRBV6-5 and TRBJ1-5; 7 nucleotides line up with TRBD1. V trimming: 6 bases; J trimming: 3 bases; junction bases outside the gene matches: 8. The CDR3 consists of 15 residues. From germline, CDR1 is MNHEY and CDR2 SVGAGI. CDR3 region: CASSPGTAINQPQHF. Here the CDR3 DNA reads TGTGCCAGCAGCCCCGGGACAGCCATCAATCAGCCCCAGCATTTT.

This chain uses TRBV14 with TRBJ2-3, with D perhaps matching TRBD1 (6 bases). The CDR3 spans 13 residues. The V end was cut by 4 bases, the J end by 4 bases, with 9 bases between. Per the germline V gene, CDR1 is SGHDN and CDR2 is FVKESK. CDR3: CASSLTGPDTQYF. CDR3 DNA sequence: TGTGCCAGCAGCCTCACAGGGCCAGATACGCAGTATTTT.